The clone carrying this TCR beta chain was recorded many times. The time point denotes: patch test 1, 2 weeks after DPC sensitization. Specified treatment: therapeutic diphenylcyclopropenone sensitization with weekly scalp DPC. Unique molecular identifiers were attached to individual cDNA molecules during library preparation. TCRdb passed the RACE reads through MiXCR, listing each CDR3 protein once. Of roughly 120,000 distinct CDR3 sequences listed, over 10% are singletons. Germline CDR1 and CDR2: DFQATT and SNEGSKA (reference sequence). Trimming left V 3 bases short and J 3 bases short, with 9 bases between. The CDR3 has 12 amino acids. These data are taken from a study of human T cells and chemical hapten exposure. Study details: Donors were sensitized with 2% DPC on the upper inner arm.

This TCR was sampled from a woman aged 50 to 60 with alopecia areata. Some clones in this sample may be carry-over from other donors' samples. This specimen was whole blood, taken in connection with sensitization to the hapten diphenylcyclopropenone (DPC). The chain links TRBV20-1 to TRBJ2-7; TRBD1 might be the D (6 bases). The CDR3 sequence: CSASQGIYEQYF. In nucleotides, the CDR3 is TGCAGTGCTAGTCAGGGGATCTACGAGCAGTACTTC.